This T cell receptor (beta chain) was sequenced in a study of blood T cell repertoires in COVID-19. In the study's own analysis: Amplification from reference gene primers served as the basis for estimated nucleated cell counts. Produced via immunoSEQ multiplex PCR; TCRdb's table is partial and in-frame only. That table gives V, J and clone size, and the DNA gave D and trimming. The data show about 31,000 clones, 91% seen once. This clone was recorded a few times. The sequencing input was peripheral blood. This TCR derives from a human donor in a cohort sampled during active COVID-19.

The CDR3 region has the DNA TGTGCCAGCAGTTACGGTAGCGGTGAAGCTTTCTTT. It codes for CASSYGSGEAFF. The rearrangement joins TRBV6-6 to TRBJ1-1; D uncertain. CDR3 length: 12 amino acids. The ends were cut back, 2 bases at V and 7 bases at J, with 8 bases in the middle. Germline V CDR1 and CDR2: MNHNY, SVGAGI (reference sequence).